These 24 T cell receptor beta chains were sequenced from one sample in a study of shared clonotypes between healthy human individuals. Sequencing used immunoSEQ multiplex PCR; TCRdb keeps in-frame clones, though not all of them. The sample lists nearly 600,000 clones, just under 97% occurring once. The naive CD8 fraction comprised CD45RO-negative cells positively selected for CCR7 and excluded terminally differentiated effector memory CD45RA+ cells. Material for sequencing was naive CD8+ T cells sorted from blood. The receptors were gathered from a woman in her 30s in good health.

The chain recombines TRBV19 with TRBJ2-1, with D perhaps TRBD2 (6 bases). Trimming stripped 0 bases from V and 8 bases from J, with 11 bases between. This CDR3 has 14 amino acids. Per the germline V gene, CDR1 is LNHDA and CDR2 is SQIVND (reference sequence). CDR3 in DNA: TGTGCCAGTAGTATAGACGGGGAGGTGGATGAGCAGTTCTTC. The encoded protein is CASSIDGEVDEQFF.

The chain carries TRBV13 and TRBJ2-7; a possible D gene is TRBD2 (6 bases). Germline-derived CDR1 and CDR2 are PRHDT and FYEKMQ (reference sequence). Trimming pared 2 bases from V and 5 bases from J, leaving 10 bases between. The CDR3 runs 13 residues. The CDR3 loop reads CASSLPGSDEQYF. The DNA for the CDR3 is TGTGCCAGCAGCTTACCCGGGAGTGACGAGCAGTACTTC.

The rearrangement joins TRBV19 to TRBJ1-5, with unresolved D. Germline CDR1 LNHDA, CDR2 SQIVND (reference sequence). V was shortened by 1 base and J by 0 bases, with 7 bases between the two germline ends. There are 15 residues in the CDR3. CDR3 in DNA: TGTGCCAGTAGTATAGTGGGGTATAGCAATCAGCCCCAGCATTTT. It translates to CASSIVGYSNQPQHF. Full variable domain (outside the CDR3, taken from reference TRBV19 and TRBJ1-5): DGGITQSPKYLFRKEGQNVTLSCEQNLNHDAMYWYRQDPGQGLRLIYYSQIVNDFQKGDIAEGYSVSREKKESFPLTVTSAQKNPTAFYLCASSIVGYSNQPQHFGDGTRLSIL.

The J gene is TRBJ2-7, the V gene TRBV27, with D perhaps being TRBD1 or TRBD2 (5 bases each). Germline values: CDR1 MNHEY, CDR2 SMNVEV (reference sequence). The CDR3 has 15 residues. The V end lost 6 bases, the J end lost 7 bases, and 22 bases lay between the germline ends. The chain's CDR3 is CASSDAVGAVFEQYF. The CDR3 region has the DNA TGTGCCAGCAGCGATGCAGTCGGGGCGGTTTTTGAGCAGTACTTC.

This chain links TRBV5-1 with TRBJ1-5; TRBD1 might be the D (5 bases). CDR3 length: 14 amino acids. CDR1 and CDR2 from the germline V gene are SGHRS and YFSETQ. Deletions cut 4 bases from V and 5 bases from J, with 13 bases between. CDR3 in amino acids: CASSQGEHDQPQHF. The DNA of the CDR3 is TGCGCCAGCAGCCAGGGAGAACACGATCAGCCCCAGCATTTT.

This chain joins TRBV27 and TRBJ1-1; D uncertain. V dropped 8 bases and J dropped 9 bases, with 10 bases sitting between them. The CDR3 spans 10 residues. CDR1 is MNHEY, CDR2 SMNVEV, per germline (reference sequence). CDR3 region: CASGRGQAFF. The CDR3 nucleotides read TGTGCCAGCGGTAGAGGACAAGCTTTCTTT.

Regarding this clone: At one boundary the junction diverges from the germline segment, which might be a read error. The chain joins TRBV27 to TRBJ2-1; the match to TRBD1 covers 7 bases. The CDR3 is 14 amino acids. Germline values: CDR1 MNHEY, CDR2 SMNVEV (reference sequence). The CDR3 DNA sequence: TGTGCCAGCAGTCCAGGGGGTACCTACAATGGGCAGTTCTTC. It is translated as CASSPGGTYNGQFF.

The chain carries TRBV23-1 and TRBJ1-1; the D is unclear. TRBV23-1 is treated as an ORF (open reading frame) with a function not yet certain. This CDR3 is built from 14 residues. Trimming pared 0 bases from V and 0 bases from J, leaving 5 bases between. The CDR3: CASSQSTVNTEAFF. The CDR3 DNA sequence: TGCGCCAGCAGTCAATCGACCGTGAACACTGAAGCTTTCTTT.

Concerning this clone: Within the sample, other DNA sequences also encode this same CDR3. The chain is built from TRBV7-6 and TRBJ2-7; possibly TRBD1 for D (6 bases). Deletions cut 1 base from V and 4 bases from J, with 8 bases between. The CDR3 is 13 residues long. Germline V lookup: CDR1 SGHVS, CDR2 FNYEAQ. The DNA of the CDR3 is TGTGCCAGCAGCTTAGGAGGGGGATACGAGCAGTACTTC. This gives the protein CASSLGGGYEQYF. The full variable domain, with the rest looked up from reference TRBV7-6 and TRBJ2-7, is GAGVSQSPRYKVTKRGQDVALRCDPISGHVSLYWYRQALGQGPEFLTYFNYEAQQDKSGLPNDRFSAERPEGSISTLTIQRTEQRDSAMYRCASSLGGGYEQYFGPGTRLTVT.

This clone is a singleton in its sample. The V gene is TRBV13, the J gene TRBJ1-1; D might be TRBD1 (5 bases). The CDR3 length is 17 residues. Germline-derived CDR1 and CDR2 are PRHDT and FYEKMQ (reference sequence). The V gene lost 0 bases and the J gene lost 7 bases, with 21 bases spanning the gap. CDR3 sequence reads: CASSLGGTLTSPFEAFF. In nucleotides, the CDR3 is TGTGCCAGCAGCTTAGGCGGGACCCTAACGAGTCCCTTTGAAGCTTTCTTT.

The chain has TRBV27 and TRBJ2-7, with a weak D call TRBD2 (5 bases). The germline gives CDR1 MNHEY, CDR2 SMNVEV (reference sequence). Trimming removed 2 bases at V and 5 bases at J, with 22 bases between. The CDR3 runs 17 residues. CDR3 protein: CASSLARLLSQGHEQYF. In DNA form, the CDR3 reads TGTGCCAGCAGTTTAGCCAGACTACTCTCGCAAGGCCACGAGCAGTACTTC.

The rearrangement uses TRBV5-5 and TRBJ1-1; no firm D call. The CDR3 loop spans 17 amino acids. Germline values: CDR1 SGHKS, CDR2 YYEKEE (reference sequence). With 6 bases removed from V and 0 bases from J, the gap between germline ends came to 21 bases. The CDR3 loop reads CASTPTRARAVNTEAFF. The CDR3 nucleotides are TGTGCCAGCACACCGACGAGGGCCCGAGCGGTGAACACTGAAGCTTTCTTT.

The chain couples TRBV27 to TRBJ2-2; 12 bases match TRBD2. CDR1 is MNHEY, CDR2 SMNVEV, per germline (reference sequence). With 10 bases clipped from V and 7 bases from J, the junction kept 13 bases outside the gene matches. There are 16 residues in the CDR3. As DNA, the CDR3 is TGTGCCACCACACGGGGACTAGCGGGTGCGGGCGGGGAGCTGTTTTTT. Translation gives CATTRGLAGAGGELFF.

The CDR3 coding sequence is TGTGCCAGCAGGACAACAGGGGGCGCCGCCAAAAACATTCAGTACTTC. Translating gives CASRTTGGAAKNIQYF. The chain uses TRBV27 and TRBJ2-4; TRBD1 matches 9 bases. The V segment lost 6 bases and the J segment 1 base; nucleotides outside the gene matches: 7. Germline V gene data show CDR1 as MNHEY and CDR2 as SMNVEV (reference sequence). This CDR3 is built from 16 residues.

CDR3 region: CASSLEGAMNTEAFF. The CDR3 DNA sequence: TGCGCCAGCAGCTTGGAGGGGGCCATGAACACTGAAGCTTTCTTT. This chain joins TRBV5-1 and TRBJ1-1, with 7 bases identical to TRBD1. CDR1 is SGHRS and CDR2 is YFSETQ in the germline V gene. V lost 0 bases and J lost 0; bases outside the gene matches: 2. The CDR3 loop spans 15 amino acids.

Only one count was recorded for this clone. The chain combines TRBV28 with TRBJ2-3; tentative D call: TRBD2 (6 bases). With 6 bases removed from V and 0 bases from J, the gap between germline ends came to 19 bases. Per germline, CDR1 MDHEN and CDR2 SYDVKM. The CDR3 is 17 amino acids. CDR3 bases: TGTGCCAGCAGCCCTCCCGGGAGCGGAGGGAGCACAGATACGCAGTATTTT. Its protein is CASSPPGSGGSTDTQYF.

J is TRBJ1-2 and V is TRBV7-2; 8 bases align to TRBD1. V gave up 5 bases and J gave up 4 bases; unmatched junction bases: 6. CDR3 length: 14 residues. CDR1 is SGHTA and CDR2 is FQGNSA in the germline V gene. CDR3 loop: CASSTWTGSYGYTF. The CDR3 nucleotides are TGTGCCAGCAGCACCTGGACAGGGAGCTATGGCTACACCTTC.

The chain is built from TRBV5-6 and TRBJ1-5; weak D call: TRBD1 (5 bases). In germline, CDR1 is SGHDT, CDR2 YYEEEE. V lost 0 bases to trimming and J lost 6 bases, with 7 bases between them. CDR3 length: 13 amino acids. CDR3: CASSLGRGQPQHF. DNA of the CDR3: TGTGCCAGCAGCTTGGGGAGGGGTCAGCCCCAGCATTTT.

This clone was seen more than once but under ten times. The chain is built from TRBV27 and TRBJ1-1, with unresolved D. Germline loops: CDR1 MNHEY, CDR2 SMNVEV (reference sequence). V shed 11 bases and J shed 5 bases, with 15 bases lying between them. The CDR3 covers 12 residues. CDR3 in amino acids: CAAGSGWTEAFF. CDR3 nucleotides: TGTGCCGCAGGCAGCGGCTGGACTGAAGCTTTCTTT.

V is TRBV27 and J is TRBJ2-3; 11 bases line up with TRBD1. There are 15 residues in the CDR3. V was clipped by 4 bases and J by 5 bases; unmatched bases: 5. The germline gives CDR1 MNHEY, CDR2 SMNVEV (reference sequence). The CDR3 reads CASSSGTGGIDTQYF. For the CDR3, the DNA is TGTGCCAGCAGTTCCGGGACAGGGGGGATAGATACGCAGTATTTT.

The V and J genes are TRBV9 and TRBJ2-3; 7 bases map to TRBD2. V was pared by 3 bases and J by 7 bases, with 5 bases of the junction left unmatched. CDR3 length equals 13 residues. Germline lookup yields CDR1 SGDLS and CDR2 YYNGEE. The CDR3 here is CASSGGTTHTQYF. CDR3 DNA sequence: TGTGCCAGCAGCGGAGGGACTACCCATACGCAGTATTTT. The variable domain in full, with the rest retrieved from reference TRBV9 and TRBJ2-3, is DSGVTQTPKHLITATGQRVTLRCSPRSGDLSVYWYQQSLDQGLQFLIQYYNGEERAKGNILERFSAQQFPDLHSELNLSSLELGDSALYFCASSGGTTHTQYFGPGTRLTVL.

J is TRBJ1-5 and V is TRBV15, with D unresolved. Trimming stripped 2 bases from V and 4 bases from J, with 12 bases between. The CDR3 loop spans 15 amino acids. Germline CDR1 reads LNHNV; CDR2 reads YYDKDF (reference sequence). This CDR3 is CATSRSGLENQPQHF. The CDR3 nucleotides are TGTGCCACCAGCAGATCTGGACTGGAAAATCAGCCCCAGCATTTT.

The chain couples TRBV28 to TRBJ2-5; possible D gene TRBD2, 6 bases. The CDR3 spans 14 residues. Between the trimmed V and J ends, which lost 3 bases and 5 bases, there was a span of 13 bases. CDR1 and CDR2 (germline): MDHEN, SYDVKM. CDR3 in DNA: TGTGCCAGCAGTTTTTGGGTGGGAGGTGAGACCCAGTACTTC. Amino acid sequence: CASSFWVGGETQYF.

V gene TRBV7-6 combines with J gene TRBJ2-7; D tentatively reads TRBD1 or TRBD2 (5 bases each). V shed 5 bases and J shed 2 bases, with 10 bases lying between them. CDR3 length equals 13 residues. The germline CDR1 and CDR2 sequences are SGHVS and FNYEAQ. The CDR3 reads CASSRDRTYEQYF. The DNA for the CDR3 is TGTGCCAGCAGCCGGGACCGTACCTACGAGCAGTACTTC. Complete variable domain (other parts from reference TRBV7-6 and TRBJ2-7): GAGVSQSPRYKVTKRGQDVALRCDPISGHVSLYWYRQALGQGPEFLTYFNYEAQQDKSGLPNDRFSAERPEGSISTLTIQRTEQRDSAMYRCASSRDRTYEQYFGPGTRLTVT.